This T cell receptor (beta chain) came from a study of blood T cell repertoires in COVID-19. Study at large: Sites in the United States, Italy and Spain provided acute and convalescent COVID-19 samples. Nucleic acid was either cDNA or gDNA, and it came from T cells, B-cell-depleted T cells, or PBMCs.

J lost 6 bases, V lost 6 bases, and 6 bases had no gene match. The CDR3 is 15 amino acids. The germline CDR1 and CDR2 sequences are SGHAT and FQNNGV. Original processing notes: Amplifying reference gene primers gave estimates of nucleated cell counts. TCRdb keeps only in-frame clones here, not all; method: immunoSEQ multiplex PCR. The V and J calls and clone size are taken from that table; D and trimming were inferred from the DNA. This table has some 150,000 clones, around nine tenths appearing once. This clone was picked up a small number of times. The receptor comes from a human donor in a cohort sampled during active COVID-19. The chain recombines TRBV11-2 with TRBJ1-5; TRBD1 matches at 12 bases. Material for sequencing was peripheral blood. This chain's CDR3 is CASRLGTGGIQPQHF. Here the CDR3 DNA reads TGTGCCAGCAGACTCGGGACAGGGGGCATTCAGCCCCAGCATTTT.